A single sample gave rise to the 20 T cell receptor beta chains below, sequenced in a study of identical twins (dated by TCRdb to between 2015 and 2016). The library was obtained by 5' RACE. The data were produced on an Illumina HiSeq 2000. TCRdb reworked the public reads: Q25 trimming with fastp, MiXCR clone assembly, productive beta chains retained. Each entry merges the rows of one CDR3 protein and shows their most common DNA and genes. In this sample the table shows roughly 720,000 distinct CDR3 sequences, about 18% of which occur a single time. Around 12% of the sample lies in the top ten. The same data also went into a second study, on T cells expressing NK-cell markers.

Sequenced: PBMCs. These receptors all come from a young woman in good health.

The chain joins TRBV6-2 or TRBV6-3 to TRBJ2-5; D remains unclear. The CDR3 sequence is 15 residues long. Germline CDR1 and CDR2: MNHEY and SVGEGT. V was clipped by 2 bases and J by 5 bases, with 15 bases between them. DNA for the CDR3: TGTGCCAGCAGTTACCCCTCGGTATTCCTGGAGACCCAGTACTTC. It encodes CASSYPSVFLETQYF.

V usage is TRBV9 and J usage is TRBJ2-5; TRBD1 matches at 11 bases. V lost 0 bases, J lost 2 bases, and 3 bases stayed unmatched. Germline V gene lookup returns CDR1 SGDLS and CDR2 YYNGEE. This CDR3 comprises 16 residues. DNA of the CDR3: TGTGCCAGCAGCGTAGCTGGGACAGGGGGTCAAGAGACCCAGTACTTC. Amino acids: CASSVAGTGGQETQYF.

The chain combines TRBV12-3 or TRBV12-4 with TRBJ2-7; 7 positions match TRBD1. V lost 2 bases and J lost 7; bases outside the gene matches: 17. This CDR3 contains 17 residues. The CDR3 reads CASSLRQVGDRAFEQYF. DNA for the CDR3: TGTGCCAGCAGTTTAAGGCAGGTTGGGGACAGAGCCTTTGAGCAGTACTTC.

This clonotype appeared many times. The CDR3 nucleotides read TGTGCCATCAGGGCAGGGGAGCGGACTAGCGACAATGAGCAGTTCTTC. Protein: CAIRAGERTSDNEQFF. This chain links TRBV10-3 with TRBJ2-1; the match to TRBD2 covers 9 bases. This CDR3 is 16 amino acids long. V lost 6 bases, J lost 5 bases, and 11 bases stayed unmatched. CDR1 and CDR2 (germline): ENHRY, SYGVKD.

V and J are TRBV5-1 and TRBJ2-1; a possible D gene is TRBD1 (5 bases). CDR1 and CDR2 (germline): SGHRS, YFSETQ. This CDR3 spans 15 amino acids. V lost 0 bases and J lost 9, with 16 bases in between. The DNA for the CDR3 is TGCGCCAGCAGCTTGGAGGGCGACAGCTATAGTGAGCAGTTCTTC. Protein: CASSLEGDSYSEQFF.

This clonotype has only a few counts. The CDR3 DNA is TGCAGCACCACCGGGAGCGGGAGGGGCGATGAGCAGTTCTTC. Translating it yields CSTTGSGRGDEQFF. This chain connects TRBV29-1 to TRBJ2-1, with 10 nucleotides matching TRBD2. Germline V gene lookup returns CDR1 SQVTM and CDR2 ANQGSEA. The V segment lost 8 bases and the J segment 8 bases; nucleotides outside the gene matches: 12. The CDR3 length is 14 residues.

The CDR3, as DNA: TGTGCCATCAGTGAATTGGTAGGCCAAAAGTACAATGAGCAGTTCTTC. Translating it yields CAISELVGQKYNEQFF. The chain has TRBV10-3 and TRBJ2-1; D not resolved. Trimming took 3 bases from V and 4 from J, leaving 16 bases between them. From germline, CDR1 is ENHRY and CDR2 SYGVKD. The CDR3 is made up of 16 amino acids.

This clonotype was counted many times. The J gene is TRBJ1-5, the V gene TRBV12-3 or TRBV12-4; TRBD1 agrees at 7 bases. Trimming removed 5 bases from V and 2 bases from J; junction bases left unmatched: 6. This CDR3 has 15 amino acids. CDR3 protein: CASSTGDRGNQPQHF. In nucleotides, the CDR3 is TGTGCCAGCAGTACAGGGGATCGGGGCAATCAGCCCCAGCATTTT.

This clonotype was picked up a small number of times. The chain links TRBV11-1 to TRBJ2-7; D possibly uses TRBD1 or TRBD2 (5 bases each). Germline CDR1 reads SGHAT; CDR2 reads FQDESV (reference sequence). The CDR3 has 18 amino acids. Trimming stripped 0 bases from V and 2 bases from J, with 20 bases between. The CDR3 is CASSLATLGGLLTYEQYF. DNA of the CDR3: TGTGCCAGCAGCTTAGCCACACTTGGGGGTCTCCTCACCTACGAGCAGTACTTC.

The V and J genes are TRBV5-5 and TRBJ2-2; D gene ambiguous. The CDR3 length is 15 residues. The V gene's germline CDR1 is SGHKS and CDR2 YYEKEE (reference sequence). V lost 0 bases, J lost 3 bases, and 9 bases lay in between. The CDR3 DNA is TGTGCCAGCAGCTTGGAACTTAGAGACACCGGGGAGCTGTTTTTT. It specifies CASSLELRDTGELFF.

The CDR3 spells CASVTGQETQYF. CDR3 DNA sequence: TGTGCCAGCGTCACGGGACAAGAGACCCAGTACTTC. The genes are TRBV2 and TRBJ2-5; D may be TRBD2 (5 bases). The CDR3 consists of 12 residues. Trimming stripped 8 bases from V and 2 bases from J, with 9 bases between. Germline lookup yields CDR1 SNHLY and CDR2 FYNNEI.

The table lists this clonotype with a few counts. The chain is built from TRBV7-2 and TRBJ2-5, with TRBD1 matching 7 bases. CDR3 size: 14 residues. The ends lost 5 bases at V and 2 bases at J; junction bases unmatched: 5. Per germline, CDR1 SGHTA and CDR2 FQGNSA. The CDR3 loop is CASSRDRAQETQYF. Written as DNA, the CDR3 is TGTGCCAGCAGCCGCGACAGGGCACAAGAGACCCAGTACTTC.

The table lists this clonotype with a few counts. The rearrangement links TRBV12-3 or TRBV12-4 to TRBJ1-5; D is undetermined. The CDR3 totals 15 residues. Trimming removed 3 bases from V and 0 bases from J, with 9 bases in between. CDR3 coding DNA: TGTGCCAGCAGTTTGGACCCTTATAGCAATCAGCCCCAGCATTTT. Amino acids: CASSLDPYSNQPQHF.

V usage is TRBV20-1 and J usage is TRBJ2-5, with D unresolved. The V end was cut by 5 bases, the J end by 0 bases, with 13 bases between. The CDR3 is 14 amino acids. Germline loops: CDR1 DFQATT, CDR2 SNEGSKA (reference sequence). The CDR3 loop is CSAPSYHHQETQYF. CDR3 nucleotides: TGCAGTGCTCCCAGCTACCACCACCAAGAGACCCAGTACTTC.

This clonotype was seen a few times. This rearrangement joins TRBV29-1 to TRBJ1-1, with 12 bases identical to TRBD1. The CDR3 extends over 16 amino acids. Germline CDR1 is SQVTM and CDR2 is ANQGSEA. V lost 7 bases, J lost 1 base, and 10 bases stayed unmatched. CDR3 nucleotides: TGCAGCGCCCTGCCGGGACAGGGGGCAACGAACACTGAAGCTTTCTTT. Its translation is CSALPGQGATNTEAFF.

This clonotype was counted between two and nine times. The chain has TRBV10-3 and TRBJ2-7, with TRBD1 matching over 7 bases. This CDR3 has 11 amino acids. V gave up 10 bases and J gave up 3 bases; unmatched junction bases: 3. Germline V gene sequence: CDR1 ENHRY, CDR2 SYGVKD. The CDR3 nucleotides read TGTGCCACCCGGGACAGCTACGAGCAGTACTTC. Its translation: CATRDSYEQYF.

CDR3 DNA sequence: TGTGCCAGCAGCTTAATGACTAGGCAGGGGTATGAGCAGTTCTTC. Translating gives CASSLMTRQGYEQFF. The V gene is TRBV7-2, the J gene TRBJ2-1, with D possibly being TRBD1 or TRBD2 (6 bases each). The CDR3 runs to 15 residues. Germline V gene lookup returns CDR1 SGHTA and CDR2 FQGNSA. V was clipped by 2 bases and J by 8 bases, with 16 bases between them.

For the CDR3, the DNA is TGTGCCAGCAACCCGACAGGGGGAAACACCATATATTTT. Its translation is CASNPTGGNTIYF. This sequence joins TRBV12-3 or TRBV12-4 and TRBJ1-3, with 7 bases fitting TRBD1. The CDR3 is 13 residues long. J was trimmed by 4 bases and V by 7 bases; bases with no gene match: 4.

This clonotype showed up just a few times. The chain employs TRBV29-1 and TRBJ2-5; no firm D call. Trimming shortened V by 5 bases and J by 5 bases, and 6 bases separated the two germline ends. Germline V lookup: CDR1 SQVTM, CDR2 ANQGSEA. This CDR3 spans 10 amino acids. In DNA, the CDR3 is TGCAGCGTTATTAGGGAGACCCAGTACTTC. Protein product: CSVIRETQYF.

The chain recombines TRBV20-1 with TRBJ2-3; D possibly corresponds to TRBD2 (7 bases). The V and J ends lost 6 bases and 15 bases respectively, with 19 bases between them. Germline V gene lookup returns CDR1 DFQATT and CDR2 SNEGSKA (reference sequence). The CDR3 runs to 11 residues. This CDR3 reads CSARRGGHPYF. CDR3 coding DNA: TGCAGTGCACGAAGGGGGGGGCATCCCTATTTT.